Ten or more counts support the clone carrying this T cell receptor beta chain. Its antigen is not known. The read finishes 3 residues shy of the CDR3 end, and the germline J gene is used to complete it. This CDR3 is built from 13 residues. The V gene lost 7 bases and the J gene lost 2 bases, with 12 bases spanning the gap. CDR1 is ENHRY, CDR2 SYGVKD, per germline. Each donor provided roughly 5 to 8 ml of heparinized whole blood. The sample comes from a study of T cell clonality in common variable immunodeficiency. Some clones are missing from TCRdb's copy, which holds only in-frame ones; the method was immunoSEQ multiplex PCR. In total the sample includes roughly 58,000 clones, none of them seen once. Study observations and caveats: Shared TCRbeta clones were fewer between CVID subjects than controls.

The sequence was collected from a person aged 18-69 years in good health. J is TRBJ2-7 and V is TRBV10-3; D may be TRBD1 (5 bases). The sample was peripheral blood mononuclear cells. The sequenced part of the CDR3 DNA is TGTGCCATCAAAGCGACAGAGACCTACGAG. This translates into CAIKATETYE. The CDR3, in full, reads CAIKATETYEQYF.